The sequence of this T cell receptor beta chain was determined in a study of blood T cell repertoires in COVID-19 (dated by TCRdb to 2020 to 2021). Background for the entire study: Samples from collaborators originated in the United States, Italy and Spain and spanned both the acute and convalescent phases of COVID-19. Deeply sampled blood TCRbeta repertoires from subjects exposed to, actively infected with, or recovered from COVID-19 were included in the dataset. The sample metadata nearly always contained a de-identified subject ID, COVID-19 status, age in years and sex. The repertoires were released in a freely available public database intended as a resource for research on the immune response to SARS-CoV-2. The samples were drawn from the first 160 participants of the ongoing ImmuneRACE study and from 1,254 subjects provided by 6 global collaborators. Where HLA class I and class II types were available, the types were taken from metadata supplied by the sample provider, not from assay-based typing. The material from the prospective study consisted of cDNA or gDNA derived from T cells, B-cell-depleted T cells, or PBMCs. Broader findings and caveats from the paper: The amount of clinical and demographic metadata varied by source and participant and was provided uncurated.

The immunoSEQ Assay, a bias-controlled multiplex PCR, was used to amplify TCRbeta CDR3 regions from genomic DNA. Concerning the study's data processing: The number of nucleated cells in each sample was estimated by amplification of reference gene primers within the assay. To quantify the absolute abundance of each unique TCRbeta CDR3 rearrangement, sequence reads were collapsed and filtered. For each sample, productive Simpson clonality was calculated by taking the square root of Simpson's diversity index across productive rearrangements. TCRdb re-hosts the immuneACCESS table, in-frame sequences only. Its copies lack some clones; in the studies checked, an unresolved V gene accounts for under half of them, and the cause for the rest is not known. V and J calls and clone size follow that table, whereas D and trimming were derived from the DNA. The sample table shows approximately 230,000 clones, and around 80% are seen once. The ten largest clones add up to around 4.1% of the sample.

Collaborating institutions collected whole blood in K2EDTA tubes following their own protocols. For TCRbeta analysis, collaborators shipped samples as frozen whole blood, isolated PBMCs, or DNA extracted from either of those sample types. With regard to this clone: What antigen it recognizes has not been identified. The sample holds no much larger clone one base away, and base qualities are not on file.

V lost 7 bases and J lost 3 bases; the stretch between them is 13 bases long. CDR1 and CDR2 are drawn from the germline V gene: SNHLY, FYNNEI. Its CDR3 holds 14 amino acids, cysteine through phenylalanine. The only DNA kept is the CDR3, 42 bases in frame from the first base. This receptor was taken from a woman in her thirties or forties with active or convalescent COVID-19. Recombination linked TRBV2 to TRBJ1-5, with the D gene call left open. Sequencing was performed on peripheral blood. The CDR3 in this case is CASTQRQTNQPQHF. The DNA sequence is given as TGTGCCAGCACCCAGCGGCAGACCAATCAGCCCCAGCATTTT.